This T cell receptor (beta chain) stems from a study of T cell responses to AZD1222 COVID-19 vaccine. Study-level background: Pooling was applied to second doses at about 4 or about 12 weeks. Notes on the study in general: Recipients of AZD1222 seropositive at baseline numbered only 6 or 7. There were repertoire samples only from the period after the peak T cell response. The donors showed a predominance of white British ancestry and of females, with possible underestimation of clonal diversity.

As concerns this clone: Its specificity is not known. The junction departs from germline at one end; a sequencing error may be responsible.

Measured with immunoSEQ multiplex PCR; TCRdb has only the in-frame clones, and not every one. This table has more than 80,000 clones, over 75% appearing once. The germline gives CDR1 MNHNS, CDR2 SASEGT. The CDR3 runs 13 residues. The sequencing used peripheral blood, collected on day 0 of AZD1222 vaccination. V and J are TRBV6-1 and TRBJ2-2, with TRBD1 as a possible D gene (6 bases). This receptor was taken from an adult in good health. The CDR3 is CASSEAGAGELFF. The CDR3 coding sequence is TGTGCCAGCAGCGAAGCAGGGGCCGGGGAGCTGTTTTTT.